The entry below gives a single TCR beta chain sequence along with its context. Its specificity is not known. After removal of 5 bases from V and 4 bases from J, the junction contained 14 bases not matched to a gene. Germline V lookup: CDR1 MGHDK, CDR2 SYGVNS. The CDR3 loop spans 18 amino acids. These data belong to a study of cytomegalovirus exposure and HLA in healthy donors. Primers for the PCR totalled 60 Vbeta and 13 Jbeta. As processed by the authors: In a later analysis, of 70 million to 85 million unique beta chains, about 12 million appeared in at least two donors. Assay: immunoSEQ multiplex PCR; the TCRdb copy retains only in-frame clones and omits some. That table gives V, J and clone size, and the DNA gave D and trimming. The sample gives tens of thousands of clones, under 85% of which show up once; approximately 4.8% is in the top ten. The study's findings and limits: HLA alleles showed associations with roughly 17,000 TCR beta sequences in a later analysis, at a 0.05 false discovery rate. Reports credit the classifier with highly specific, highly sensitive diagnosis of cytomegalovirus status. Researchers counted around 170 TCR beta chains as cytomegalovirus-associated.

This rearrangement joins TRBV25-1 to TRBJ1-6; 7 bases fit TRBD1. Material: PBMCs. The clonotype comes from a male donor in good health and CMV-seropositive. CDR3 amino acids: CASSPTFQGVSYNSPLHF. For the CDR3, the DNA is TGTGCCAGCAGTCCGACCTTTCAGGGGGTTAGTTATAATTCACCCCTCCACTTT.